The text below deals with one TCR beta chain. Its antigen is currently not known. Per-base qualities were not stored, and no clone one base away is much larger. The sample comes from a study of glioma-infiltrating T cells (TCRdb year 2016). With regard to the full study: Sequencing of TCR alpha- and beta-chain repertoires was performed on glioma tissue, on non-neoplastic brain tissue, and on matched peripheral blood mononuclear cells. To measure how far tissue and blood T-cell populations diverged, each tissue-infiltrating repertoire was compared against the peripheral blood repertoire of the same patient. Three low-grade glioma patients, under ten primary glioblastoma patients and three non-glioma patients contributing non-neoplastic brain tissue were included in the paired cohort. Broad study findings and their caveats: The group comparisons were based on small numbers of patients: three non-neoplastic, three low-grade glioma and eight glioblastoma patients. VJ-independent divergence between tissue and blood was found to be below expectation in non-neoplastic patients but above expectation in all gliomas, particularly low-grade gliomas. Very few CDR3 sequences were found to be shared between tissue and blood, and this scarcity was attributed to high CDR3 diversity and limited sampling.

V is cut by 7 bases and J by 14 bases, and the space between the germline ends is 29 bases. For CDR1 and CDR2, the germline V gene lists MDHEN and SYDVKM. The CDR3 spans 15 residues, from the cysteine through the phenylalanine. Only the CDR3 part of the read is kept: 45 bases, read in frame from the first base. TCR alpha and beta CDR3 regions were amplified with the iRepertoire nested amplicon-rescue multiplex PCR (arm-PCR) platform from RNA. One-step reverse transcription and amplification used about 95-400 ng of tissue mRNA or PBMC total RNA as input. After bead purification, a secondary multiplex PCR added Illumina adapters, and libraries were gel-purified between 200 and 400 bp. Libraries carried internal 6-nucleotide barcodes used for demultiplexing. Sequencing of libraries was performed on an Illumina MiSeq with 2x220 or 2x250 nucleotide paired-end reads. On the authors' methods: FLASH 1.2.11 was used to merge paired reads, and BWA-MEM then aligned the reads to the GRCh37 human genome before TRA and TRB reads were extracted. An IMGT-derived reference of cassette sequences and CDR3 motifs, with pseudogenes included, was used for V and J assignment. Reads were translated in three frames, and productive CDR3s were defined by a C…FGXG motif without stop codons. A clonotype was defined as a unique combination of a V-J cassette pair and a CDR3 amino acid sequence. Reads were filtered by Hamming distance, with the threshold set by the sequence error rate of each sample in mapped regions. In TCRdb, the public reads were trimmed at Q25 with fastp and aligned with MiXCR, with productive beta chains retained. Every entry covers one CDR3 protein and lists the most common genes and DNA from its rows. TCRdb's processing, not the authors' own work, is the source of the V and J calls. The sample table records 160,000 or so distinct CDR3 sequences; about 47% of these occur just once. The ten biggest clones cover about 5.2% of the sample.

The clonotype was recovered from a human donor with low-grade glioma or glioblastoma, undergoing nonglioma brain surgery, or in good health (not recorded which). The source material was glioma tissue, nonneoplastic brain tissue, or PBMCs (not recorded which). The sequence is built from TRBV28 and TRBJ1-1, with a tentative D gene TRBD1 over 6 matching bases. The DNA sequence is TGTGCCAGCACGGGACAAGGGAAGGGGATCTTTAAGGCCTTCTTT. This codes for CASTGQGKGIFKAFF.